A selection of T cell receptor beta chains follows, all from one sample in a study of human T cells and chemical hapten exposure. One entry per CDR3 protein, called by TCRdb with MiXCR from the RACE reads. The sample lists 350,000 to 450,000 distinct CDR3 sequences; approximately 5.1% were seen once. The specimen was whole blood, collected in connection with sensitization to the hapten diphenylcyclopropenone (DPC). Every receptor here comes from a woman aged 45-59 years with alopecia areata. Some clones in this sample may be carry-over from other donors' samples. CDR3s include the opening cysteine and the closing phenylalanine or tryptophan. A D gene is named only where the DNA matches it firmly. Not all rows give a size; the values are once, few, many and, for expanded clones, a class.

>TRBJ2-3|TRBV20-1|TRBD2|many
CSASRAGESSDTQYF
TGCAGTGCCAGTAGAGCGGGGGAATCTTCAGATACGCAGTATTTT
>TRBJ1-5|TRBV27|TRBD1|-
CASSLRTGIWPQHF
TGTGCCAGCAGTTTAAGGACAGGGATCTGGCCCCAGCATTTT
>TRBJ1-3|TRBV4-2|-|few
CASSQDRSGGNTIYF
TGTGCCAGCAGCCAAGATCGGTCAGGAGGAAACACCATATATTTT
>TRBJ2-1|TRBV29-1|TRBD1|-
CSVEVVGDRGLLYEQFF
TGCAGCGTTGAAGTGGTAGGCGACAGGGGGCTTTTATATGAGCAGTTCTTC
>TRBJ1-2|TRBV3-1|-|many
CASSQEGGNGYTF
TGTGCCAGCAGCCAAGAAGGCGGGAATGGCTACACCTTC
>TRBJ1-6|TRBV28|-|many
CASSLSVLHNSPLHF
TGTGCCAGCAGTTTATCTGTCCTACATAATTCACCCCTCCACTTT
>TRBJ2-7|TRBV15|-|many
CATSRGYEQYF
TGTGCCACCAGCAGAGGGTACGAGCAGTACTTC
>TRBJ1-2|TRBV28|-|many
CASSSRGSYYGYTF
TGTGCCAGCAGTTCAAGGGGGTCCTATTATGGCTACACCTTC
>TRBJ1-1|TRBV7-6|TRBD1|-
CASSSLRDRNTEAFF
TGTGCCAGCAGCTCTCTCCGGGACAGGAACACTGAAGCTTTCTTT
>TRBJ2-5|TRBV12-3/TRBV12-4|TRBD2|-
CASRTGTSEGKYQETQYF
TGTGCCAGCAGAACCGGGACTAGCGAGGGAAAGTACCAAGAGACCCAGTACTTC
>TRBJ2-1|TRBV20-1|TRBD2|many
CSARGLLAGGGQNEQFF
TGCAGTGCTAGAGGGTTACTAGCGGGAGGTGGGCAAAATGAGCAGTTCTTC
>TRBJ1-1|TRBV29-1|-|few
CSVEGQLRPEAFF
TGCAGCGTTGAAGGACAGTTAAGGCCTGAAGCTTTCTTT
>TRBJ2-5|TRBV7-8|-|many
CASSLERGRQETQYF
TGTGCCAGCAGCTTAGAGAGGGGGAGGCAAGAGACCCAGTACTTC
>TRBJ2-7|TRBV10-3|TRBD2|many
CAISWGLARPKGEQYF
TGTGCCATCAGTTGGGGACTAGCGCGCCCTAAGGGGGAGCAGTACTTC
>TRBJ2-2|TRBV6-6|TRBD2|-
CASSYFGTSGTGELFF
TGTGCCAGCAGTTACTTCGGGACTAGCGGGACCGGGGAGCTGTTTTTT
>TRBJ2-3|TRBV12-3/TRBV12-4|TRBD2|few
CASSLAVGLAGTDTQYF
TGTGCCAGCAGTTTAGCGGTAGGACTAGCGGGCACAGATACGCAGTATTTT
>TRBJ2-1|TRBV3-1|-|many
CASSQATGVAGNEQFF
TGTGCCAGCAGCCAAGCGACGGGAGTAGCTGGCAATGAGCAGTTCTTC
>TRBJ2-1|TRBV6-5|TRBD1|-
CASRYSGTGLNEQFF
TGTGCCAGCAGATATTCCGGGACAGGTCTCAATGAGCAGTTCTTC
>TRBJ2-1|TRBV7-9|-|-
CASSPPSGSFYNEQFF
TGTGCCAGCAGCCCCCCCTCCGGGAGTTTTTACAATGAGCAGTTCTTC
>TRBJ1-1|TRBV30|-|many
CAWSVVVNTEAFF
TGTGCCTGGAGTGTAGTGGTGAACACTGAAGCTTTCTTT
>TRBJ1-2|TRBV20-1|TRBD1|few
CSARFRDRGPGSGYTF
TGCAGTGCTAGATTCCGGGACAGGGGCCCGGGATCTGGCTACACCTTC
>TRBJ1-1|TRBV27|-|-
CASSLSIGSRTEAFF
TGTGCCAGCAGTTTATCGATAGGGAGTCGAACTGAAGCTTTCTTT
>TRBJ1-3|TRBV7-9|-|many
CATMPYWNARSGNTIYF
TGTGCCACTATGCCCTACTGGAACGCTCGCTCTGGAAACACCATATATTTT
>TRBJ2-6|TRBV28|-|many
CASSIYRAGANVLTF
TGTGCCAGCAGCATCTACAGGGCTGGGGCCAACGTCCTGACTTTC
>TRBJ2-2|TRBV24-1|-|few
CATSDGGTGELFF
TGTGCCACCAGTGATGGGGGGACCGGGGAGCTGTTTTTT
>TRBJ2-5|TRBV3-1|TRBD2|-
CASSQPGLAQETQYF
TGTGCCAGCAGCCAGCCGGGACTAGCGCAAGAGACCCAGTACTTC
>TRBJ1-2|TRBV6-1|-|-
CASSEAVSAGEGYTF
TGTGCCAGCAGTGAAGCAGTGTCCGCAGGAGAGGGCTACACCTTC
>TRBJ1-1|TRBV6-4|-|many
CASSPGPGSTEAFF
TGTGCCAGCAGTCCCGGACCGGGGAGCACTGAAGCTTTCTTT
>TRBJ2-1|TRBV27|TRBD1|few
CASRLDRGRDEQFF
TGTGCCAGCAGACTGGACAGGGGGAGGGATGAGCAGTTCTTC
>TRBJ2-7|TRBV5-1|TRBD2|-
CASSPATSGGSYEQYF
TGCGCCAGCAGCCCAGCGACTAGCGGGGGTTCCTACGAGCAGTACTTC
>TRBJ2-1|TRBV9|TRBD2|-
CASSVAPGGGRANEQFF
TGTGCCAGCAGCGTAGCCCCCGGTGGCGGGAGGGCCAATGAGCAGTTCTTC
>TRBJ2-7|TRBV7-8|TRBD1|many
CASSQRRDRGFHEQYF
TGTGCCAGCAGCCAAAGACGAGACAGGGGCTTCCACGAGCAGTACTTC
>TRBJ1-1|TRBV5-1|TRBD1|few
CASSLRTGVRTEAFF
TGCGCCAGCAGCTTGAGAACAGGGGTTAGGACTGAAGCTTTCTTT
>TRBJ1-4|TRBV20-1|-|many
CSAPGRGSTNEKLFF
TGCAGTGCCCCCGGCCGAGGTTCAACTAATGAAAAACTGTTTTTT
>TRBJ2-1|TRBV6-5|TRBD2|few
CASSPAGGSFYNEQFF
TGTGCCAGCAGTCCCGCTGGCGGGAGCTTCTACAATGAGCAGTTCTTC
>TRBJ2-6|TRBV4-3|TRBD1|-
CASSQETTGGSGANVLTF
TGCGCCAGCAGCCAAGAAACAACAGGGGGGTCTGGGGCCAACGTCCTGACTTTC